This T cell receptor (beta chain) came from a study of regulatory T cells in long-lasting Graves disease (dated by TCRdb to about 2021). General notes on the study: Persistent Graves' disease was defined as persistently positive TSH receptor autoantibodies together with antithyroid drug treatment for over 5 years. Antithyroid drugs had been taken for approximately 9.7 years on average by persistent Graves' disease patients in the clinical cohort. A total of roughly 33 samples underwent TCR sequencing: roughly 13 from persistent and around 20 from newly diagnosed Graves' disease patients. The study was registered as a clinical trial and conducted in China. Patients with persistent Graves' disease were compared with patients with newly diagnosed Graves' disease using TCR sequencing and RNA sequencing of peripheral blood.

Study-wide findings and limitations: Persistent patients shared more public clonotypes among themselves (2,741) than newly diagnosed patients did (roughly 910). Peripheral blood alone was examined, since thyroid tissue, which constituted the primary lesion, could not be accessed. Compared with newly diagnosed patients, persistent Graves' disease patients had lower TCR Shannon entropy and fewer highly expanded clones, which suggests clonal expansion. The authors acknowledged the small sample size as a limitation that may reduce accuracy. Persistent disease showed preferential use of TRBV28, TRBJ1-2 and TRBJ2-5, whereas newly diagnosed disease favored TRBV20-1 and TRBJ2-1. Sequencing and analysis were restricted to the TCR beta chain.

Library generation was performed with multiplex PCR. This sample was sequenced with an Illumina HiSeq 4000. To build TCR beta libraries, CDR3 regions were amplified by Arm-PCR using iRepertoire HTBI primers. Gel purification was performed on PCR products prior to sequencing. Per the original workflow: A total of some 65 TRBV and more than twelve TRBJ segments were identified across samples and were used for gene usage analysis of CDR3 amino acid clonotypes. COPE and FqMerger were used to merge the filtered high-quality paired reads into contigs. Contigs were aligned with BLAST to IMGT TRBV, TRBD and TRBJ reference genes, and CDR3 was defined per IMGT. Clonotypes above 0.1% frequency were classified as highly expanded clones. Shannon entropy served as the measure of repertoire diversity, while the Gini coefficient captured V-J evenness. A clonotype was considered public if more than one individual shared it. Starting from the raw public reads, TCRdb applied fastp trimming at Q25, assembled clones with MiXCR and retained in-frame beta chains. Rows matching on CDR3 protein sequence are summarized as one entry with the most common DNA and genes. The V and J calls and clone size come from TCRdb's table, not from the authors' own analysis. This sample gives fewer than 600,000 distinct CDR3 sequences in total; 22% of them show up just once. Over 10% of the sample is taken by the ten largest.

According to the germline V gene, CDR1 reads SNHLY and CDR2 reads FYNNEI. From its cysteine to its phenylalanine, the CDR3 spans 13 amino acids. The DNA shown is the 39-base CDR3, in frame from base 1. V and J are truncated by 4 bases and 5 bases respectively, leaving an intervening sequence of 11 bases. The sample's time point label is to be understood as: persistent/refractory GD, antithyroid drugs over 5 years with positive TRAb. RNA was extracted from PBMCs in TRIzol for both TCR sequencing and RNA sequencing. The diagnosis of Graves' disease was made according to American Thyroid Association guidelines. Patients were recruited from an endocrinology department in Xi'an, China. From each patient, around 9.3 milliliters of peripheral blood was collected into an EDTA anticoagulant tube. Ficoll Paque Plus density gradient separation was used to isolate PBMCs, and no further T cell sorting was done. An Agilent 2100 Bioanalyzer and agarose gel were used to assess RNA quality, and a NanoDrop 2000 was used to measure RNA concentration.

This clonotype was observed at least ten times. Its specific antigen is unknown. Per-nucleotide qualities are absent, and no much larger clonotype sits a single base away. The sequence joins TRBV2 to TRBJ1-1, with the D gene too uncertain to name. The sample here was peripheral blood mononuclear cells (PBMCs), taken when the disease was refractory, from a patient treated with antithyroid drugs. The clonotype comes from a female donor with Graves disease. The sequence in DNA is TGTGCCAGCAGTGTATATCCGGGGACTGAAGCTTTCTTT. It translates as CASSVYPGTEAFF.